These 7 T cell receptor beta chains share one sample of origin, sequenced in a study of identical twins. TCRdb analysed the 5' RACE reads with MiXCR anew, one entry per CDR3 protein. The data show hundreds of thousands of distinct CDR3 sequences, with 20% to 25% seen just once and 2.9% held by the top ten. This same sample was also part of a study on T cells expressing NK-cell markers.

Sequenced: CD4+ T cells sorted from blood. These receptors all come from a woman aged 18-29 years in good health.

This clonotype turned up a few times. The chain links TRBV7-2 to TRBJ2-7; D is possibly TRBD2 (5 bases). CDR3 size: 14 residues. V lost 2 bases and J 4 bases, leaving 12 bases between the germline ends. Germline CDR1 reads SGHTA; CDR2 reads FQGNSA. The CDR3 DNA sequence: TGTGCCAGCAGCTTACGAGCCGGGGAATACGAGCAGTACTTC. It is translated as CASSLRAGEYEQYF.

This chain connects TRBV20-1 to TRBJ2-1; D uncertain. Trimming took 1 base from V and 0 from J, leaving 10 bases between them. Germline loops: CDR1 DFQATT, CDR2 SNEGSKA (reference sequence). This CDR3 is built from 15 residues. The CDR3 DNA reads TGCAGTGCTAGAGGGGCCATTCCCTCCTACAATGAGCAGTTCTTC. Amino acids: CSARGAIPSYNEQFF.

CDR3 region: CASSPRAGGQGYTF. As DNA, the CDR3 is TGTGCCAGCAGCCCCCGTGCTGGGGGGCAGGGCTACACCTTC. V usage is TRBV27 and J usage is TRBJ1-2; perhaps TRBD1 as D (6 bases). CDR3 length equals 14 residues. CDR1 and CDR2 (germline): MNHEY, SMNVEV (reference sequence). V lost 6 bases and J lost 8, with 19 bases in between.

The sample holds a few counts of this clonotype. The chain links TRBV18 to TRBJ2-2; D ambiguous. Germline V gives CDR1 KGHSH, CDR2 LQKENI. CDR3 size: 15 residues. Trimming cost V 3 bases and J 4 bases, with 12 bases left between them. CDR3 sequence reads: CASSPRSGPTGELFF. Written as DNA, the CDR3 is TGTGCCAGCTCACCGCGTTCCGGACCCACCGGGGAGCTGTTTTTT. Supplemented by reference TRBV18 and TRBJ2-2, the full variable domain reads NAGVMQNPRHLVRRRGQEARLRCSPMKGHSHVYWYRQLPEEGLKFMVYLQKENIIDESGMPKERFSAEFPKEGPSILRIQQVVRGDSAAYFCASSPRSGPTGELFFGEGSRLTVL.

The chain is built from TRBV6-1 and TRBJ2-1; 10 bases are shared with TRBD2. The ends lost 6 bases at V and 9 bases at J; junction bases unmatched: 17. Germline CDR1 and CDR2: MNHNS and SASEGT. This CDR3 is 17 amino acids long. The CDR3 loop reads CASRRRTLAGEGSEQFF. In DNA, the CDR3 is TGTGCCAGCAGACGCCGGACTCTAGCGGGAGAAGGGAGTGAGCAGTTCTTC.

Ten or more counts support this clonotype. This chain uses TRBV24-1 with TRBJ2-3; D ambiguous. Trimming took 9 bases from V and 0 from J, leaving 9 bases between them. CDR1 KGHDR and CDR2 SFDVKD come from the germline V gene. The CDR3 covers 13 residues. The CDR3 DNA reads TGTGCCACCGCTTCCGGGAGCACAGATACGCAGTATTTT. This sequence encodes CATASGSTDTQYF.

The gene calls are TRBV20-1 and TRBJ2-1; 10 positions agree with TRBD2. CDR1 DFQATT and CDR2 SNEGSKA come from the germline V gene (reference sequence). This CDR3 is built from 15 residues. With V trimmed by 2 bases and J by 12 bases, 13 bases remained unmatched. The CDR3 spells CSARSPSGSSMVQFF. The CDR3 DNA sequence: TGCAGTGCTAGAAGCCCTAGCGGGAGTTCGATGGTGCAGTTCTTC.